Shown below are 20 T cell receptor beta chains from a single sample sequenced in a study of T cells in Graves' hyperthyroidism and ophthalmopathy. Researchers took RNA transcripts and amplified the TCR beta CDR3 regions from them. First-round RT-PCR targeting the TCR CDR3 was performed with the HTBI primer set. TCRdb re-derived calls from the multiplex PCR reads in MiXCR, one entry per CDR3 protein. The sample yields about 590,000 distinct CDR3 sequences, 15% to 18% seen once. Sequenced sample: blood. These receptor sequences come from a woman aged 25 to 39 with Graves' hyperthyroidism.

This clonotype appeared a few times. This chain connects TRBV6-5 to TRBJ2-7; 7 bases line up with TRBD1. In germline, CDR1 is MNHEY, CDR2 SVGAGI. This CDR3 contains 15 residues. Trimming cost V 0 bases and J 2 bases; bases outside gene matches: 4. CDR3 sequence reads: CASSYSRQGPYEQYF. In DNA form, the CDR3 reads TGTGCCAGCAGTTACTCGAGACAGGGCCCCTACGAGCAGTACTTC.

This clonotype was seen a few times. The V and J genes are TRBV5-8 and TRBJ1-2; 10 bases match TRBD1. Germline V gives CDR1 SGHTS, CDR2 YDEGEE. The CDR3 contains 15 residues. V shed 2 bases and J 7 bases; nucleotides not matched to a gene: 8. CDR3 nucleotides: TGTGCCAGCAGCTTTCCGGGACAGGGGAAGATTGGCTACACCTTC. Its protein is CASSFPGQGKIGYTF.

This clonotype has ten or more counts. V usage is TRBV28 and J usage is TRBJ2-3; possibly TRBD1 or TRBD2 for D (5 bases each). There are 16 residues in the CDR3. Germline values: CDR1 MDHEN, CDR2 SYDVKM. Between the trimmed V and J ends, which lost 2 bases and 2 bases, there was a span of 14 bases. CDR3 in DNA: TGTGCCAGCAGTTTAGGGGGTGAAGGGCCCACAGATACGCAGTATTTT. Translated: CASSLGGEGPTDTQYF.

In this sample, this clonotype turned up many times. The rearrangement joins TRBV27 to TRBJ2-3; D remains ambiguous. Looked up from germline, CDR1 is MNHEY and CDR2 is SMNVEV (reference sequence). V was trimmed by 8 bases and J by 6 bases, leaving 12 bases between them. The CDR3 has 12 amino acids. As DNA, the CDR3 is TGTGCCAGCGCCTCCGGAGACGATACGCAGTATTTT. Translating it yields CASASGDDTQYF.

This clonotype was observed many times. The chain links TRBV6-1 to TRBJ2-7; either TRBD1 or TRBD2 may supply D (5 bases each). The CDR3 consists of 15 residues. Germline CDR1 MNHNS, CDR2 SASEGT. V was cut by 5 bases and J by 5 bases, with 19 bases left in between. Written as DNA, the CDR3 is TGTGCCAGCAGTCCCAAAGAGGGGTTCTACGACGAGCAGTACTTC. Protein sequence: CASSPKEGFYDEQYF.

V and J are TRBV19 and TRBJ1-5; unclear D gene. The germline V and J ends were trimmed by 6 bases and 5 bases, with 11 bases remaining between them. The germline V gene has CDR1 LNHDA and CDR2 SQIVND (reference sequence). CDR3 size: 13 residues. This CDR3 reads CASRGSPYQPQHF. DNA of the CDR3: TGTGCCAGTAGGGGCAGCCCATATCAGCCCCAGCATTTT.

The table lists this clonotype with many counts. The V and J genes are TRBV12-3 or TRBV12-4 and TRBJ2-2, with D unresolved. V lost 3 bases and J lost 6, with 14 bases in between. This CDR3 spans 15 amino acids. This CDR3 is CASSLYSSMAGELFF. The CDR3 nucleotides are TGTGCCAGCAGTTTGTACAGTAGTATGGCCGGGGAGCTGTTTTTT.

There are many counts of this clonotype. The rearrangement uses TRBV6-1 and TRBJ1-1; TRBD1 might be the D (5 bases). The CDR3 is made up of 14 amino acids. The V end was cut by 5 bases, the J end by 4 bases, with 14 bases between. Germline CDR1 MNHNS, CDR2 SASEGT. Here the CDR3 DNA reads TGTGCCAGCAGTTCGGAGGGACTGGCCACTGAAGCTTTCTTT. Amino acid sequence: CASSSEGLATEAFF.

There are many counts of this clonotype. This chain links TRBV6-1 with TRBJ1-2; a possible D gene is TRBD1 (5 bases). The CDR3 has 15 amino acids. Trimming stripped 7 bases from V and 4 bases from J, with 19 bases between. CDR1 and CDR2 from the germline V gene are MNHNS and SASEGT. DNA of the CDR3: TGTGCCAGCAACAAAGGGGCAGGGAGGCCCTATGGCTACACCTTC. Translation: CASNKGAGRPYGYTF.

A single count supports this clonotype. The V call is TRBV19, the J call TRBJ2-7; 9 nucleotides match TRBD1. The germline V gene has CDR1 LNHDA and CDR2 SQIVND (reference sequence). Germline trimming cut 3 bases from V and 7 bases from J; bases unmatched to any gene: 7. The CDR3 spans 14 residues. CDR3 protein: CASSISGQGPEQYF. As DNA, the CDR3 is TGTGCCAGTAGTATCTCGGGACAGGGTCCAGAGCAGTACTTC.

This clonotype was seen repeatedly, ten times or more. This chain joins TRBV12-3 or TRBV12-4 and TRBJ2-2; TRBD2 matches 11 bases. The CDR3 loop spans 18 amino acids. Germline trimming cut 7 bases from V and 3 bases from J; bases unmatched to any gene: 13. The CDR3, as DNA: TGTGCCAGCACCCTAGCGGGAGGAGATTGGGGGGACACCGGGGAGCTGTTTTTT. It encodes CASTLAGGDWGDTGELFF.

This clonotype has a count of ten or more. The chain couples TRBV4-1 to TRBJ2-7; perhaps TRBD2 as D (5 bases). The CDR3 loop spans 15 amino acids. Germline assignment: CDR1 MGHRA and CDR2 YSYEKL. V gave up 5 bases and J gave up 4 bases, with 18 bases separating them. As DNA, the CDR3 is TGCGCCAGCAGCTCCCGACTTGTAGGCGGGTACGAGCAGTACTTC. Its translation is CASSSRLVGGYEQYF.

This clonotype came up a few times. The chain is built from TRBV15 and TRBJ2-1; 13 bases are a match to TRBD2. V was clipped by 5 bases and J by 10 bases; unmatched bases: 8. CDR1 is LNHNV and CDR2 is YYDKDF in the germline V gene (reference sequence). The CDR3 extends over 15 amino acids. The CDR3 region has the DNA TGTGCCACCAGCGAGGGGACTAGCGGGATCGGAGAGCAGTTCTTC. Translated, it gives CATSEGTSGIGEQFF. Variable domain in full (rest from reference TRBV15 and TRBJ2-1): DAMVIQNPRYQVTQFGKPVTLSCSQTLNHNVMYWYQQKSSQAPKLLFHYYDKDFNNEADTPDNFQSRRPNTSFCFLDIRSPGLGDTAMYLCATSEGTSGIGEQFFGPGTRLTVL.

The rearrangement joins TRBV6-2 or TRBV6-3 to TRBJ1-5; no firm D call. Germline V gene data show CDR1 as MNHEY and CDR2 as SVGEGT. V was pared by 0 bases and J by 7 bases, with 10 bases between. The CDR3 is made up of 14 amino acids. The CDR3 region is CASSYSSTGQPQHF. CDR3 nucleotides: TGTGCCAGCAGTTACTCTTCAACGGGCCAGCCCCAGCATTTT.

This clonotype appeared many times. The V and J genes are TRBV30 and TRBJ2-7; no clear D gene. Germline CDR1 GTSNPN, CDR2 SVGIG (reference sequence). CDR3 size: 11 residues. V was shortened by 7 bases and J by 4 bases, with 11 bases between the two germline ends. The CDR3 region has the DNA TGTGCCTTCGGACGGATTTACGAGCAGTACTTC. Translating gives CAFGRIYEQYF.

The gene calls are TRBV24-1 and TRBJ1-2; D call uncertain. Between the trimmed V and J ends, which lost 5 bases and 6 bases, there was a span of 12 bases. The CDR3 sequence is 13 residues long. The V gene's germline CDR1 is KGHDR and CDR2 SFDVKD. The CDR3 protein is CATSVDNGDGYTF. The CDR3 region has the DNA TGTGCCACCAGTGTTGACAACGGAGATGGCTACACCTTC.

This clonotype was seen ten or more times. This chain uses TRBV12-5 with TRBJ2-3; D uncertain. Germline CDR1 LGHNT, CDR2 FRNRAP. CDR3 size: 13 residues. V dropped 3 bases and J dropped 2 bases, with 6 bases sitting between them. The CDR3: CASGFGYTDTQYF. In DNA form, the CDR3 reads TGTGCTAGTGGTTTTGGGTACACAGATACGCAGTATTTT.

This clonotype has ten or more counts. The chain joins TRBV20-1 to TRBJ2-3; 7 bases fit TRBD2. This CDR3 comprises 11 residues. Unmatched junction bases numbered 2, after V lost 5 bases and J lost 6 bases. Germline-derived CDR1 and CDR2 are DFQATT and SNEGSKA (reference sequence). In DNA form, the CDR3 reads TGCAGTGCTGAGACTAGCGATACGCAGTATTTT. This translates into CSAETSDTQYF.

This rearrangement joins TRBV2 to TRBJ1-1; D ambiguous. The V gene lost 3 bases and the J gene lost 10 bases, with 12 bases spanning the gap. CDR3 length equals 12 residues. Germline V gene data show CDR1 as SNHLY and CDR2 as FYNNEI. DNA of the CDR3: TGTGCCAGCAGTGATGCTTCTGGGAGAGCTTTCTTT. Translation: CASSDASGRAFF.

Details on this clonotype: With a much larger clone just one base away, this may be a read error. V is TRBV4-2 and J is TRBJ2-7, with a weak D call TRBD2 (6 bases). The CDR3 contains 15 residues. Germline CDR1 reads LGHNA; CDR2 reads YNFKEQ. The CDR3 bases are TGTGCCAACAGCCAAGAACCAGCGGGTCTAGAGGAGCAGTACTTC. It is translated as CANSQEPAGLEEQYF.